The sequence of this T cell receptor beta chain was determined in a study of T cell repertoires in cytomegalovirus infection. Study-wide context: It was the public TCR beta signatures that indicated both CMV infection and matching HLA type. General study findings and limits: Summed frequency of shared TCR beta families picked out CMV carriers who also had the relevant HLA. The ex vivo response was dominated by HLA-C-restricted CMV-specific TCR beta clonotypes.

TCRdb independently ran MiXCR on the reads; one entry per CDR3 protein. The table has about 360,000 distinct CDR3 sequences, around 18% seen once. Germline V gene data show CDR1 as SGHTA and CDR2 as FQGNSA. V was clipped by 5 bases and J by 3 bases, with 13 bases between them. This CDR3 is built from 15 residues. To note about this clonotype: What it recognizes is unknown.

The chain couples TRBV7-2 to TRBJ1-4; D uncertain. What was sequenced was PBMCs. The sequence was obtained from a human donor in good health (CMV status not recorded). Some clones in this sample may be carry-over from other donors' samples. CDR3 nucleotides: TGTGCCAGCAGCGAGTCCCCTCCGGCTAATGAAAAACTGTTTTTT. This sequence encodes CASSESPPANEKLFF. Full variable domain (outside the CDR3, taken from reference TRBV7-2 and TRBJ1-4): GAGVSQSPSNKVTEKGKDVELRCDPISGHTALYWYRQSLGQGLEFLIYFQGNSAPDKSGLPSDRFSAERTGGSVSTLTIQRTQQEDSAVYLCASSESPPANEKLFFGSGTQLSVL.